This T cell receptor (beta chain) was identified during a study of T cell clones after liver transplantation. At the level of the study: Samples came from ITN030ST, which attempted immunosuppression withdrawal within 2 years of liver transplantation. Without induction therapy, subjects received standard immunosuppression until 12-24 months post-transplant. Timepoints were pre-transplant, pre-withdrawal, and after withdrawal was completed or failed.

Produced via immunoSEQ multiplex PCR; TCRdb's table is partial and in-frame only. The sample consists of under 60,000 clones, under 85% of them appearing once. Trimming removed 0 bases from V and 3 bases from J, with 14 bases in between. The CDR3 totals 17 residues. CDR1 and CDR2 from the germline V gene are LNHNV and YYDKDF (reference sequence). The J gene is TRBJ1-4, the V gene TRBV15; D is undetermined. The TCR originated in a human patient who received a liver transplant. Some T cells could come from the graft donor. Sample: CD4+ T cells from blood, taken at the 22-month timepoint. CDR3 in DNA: TGTGCCACCAGCAGAGATCTGGGCAGCGCATCTAATGAAAAACTGTTTTTT. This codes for CATSRDLGSASNEKLFF.